This is a list of T cell receptor beta chains from one sample in a study of cytomegalovirus exposure and HLA in healthy donors. Sequencing used immunoSEQ multiplex PCR; TCRdb keeps in-frame clones, though not all of them. Among about 120,000 clones listed, approximately 69% were seen once. Specimen: PBMCs. Every receptor here comes from a woman in her 50s in good health and CMV-seropositive. Both conserved end residues are part of each CDR3. D genes are given only for firm matches. The listing skips clone size in some rows; elsewhere it reads once, few, many or a size class.

j_call clone_size v_call d_call cdr3_nt cdr3_aa
TRBJ2-1 NA TRBV4-3 NA TGCGCCAGCAGCCAAGAACTTTCCGGTAACAATGAGCAGTTCTTC CASSQELSGNNEQFF
TRBJ1-1 few TRBV6-1 NA TGTGCCAGCAGTGGAACGGCGGTGTGGTACGGGACATTGAACACTGAAGCTTTCTTT CASSGTAVWYGTLNTEAFF
TRBJ2-2 NA TRBV5-1 NA TGCGCCAGCAGCTTGGAGATAAAGCTCAACACCGGGGAGCTGTTTTTT CASSLEIKLNTGELFF
TRBJ2-7 few TRBV6-5 NA TGTGCCAGCAGTTACACTTCTCGCCTCCTCTACGAGCAGTACTTC CASSYTSRLLYEQYF
TRBJ2-5 NA TRBV30 TRBD2 TGTGCCTGGAGGGGACTAGCGGGGGAAAGTCCGTACTTC CAWRGLAGESPYF
TRBJ2-3 NA TRBV30 NA TGTGCCATACAACAGGGTACCTCCGCCCCGCAGTATTTT CAIQQGTSAPQYF
TRBJ2-3 NA TRBV5-1 NA TGCGCCAGCAGCCCCACTGGGGGACTGATGAGTGATACGCAGTATTTT CASSPTGGLMSDTQYF
TRBJ2-1 NA TRBV18 TRBD2 TGTGCCAGCTCGCGCTCCGGGACTAGCTCATTCAATGAGCAGTTCTTC CASSRSGTSSFNEQFF
TRBJ2-3 NA TRBV14 TRBD1 TGTGCCAGCAGCCAAGAGAACAGGGGTCGCACAGATACGCAGTATTTT CASSQENRGRTDTQYF
TRBJ2-5 once TRBV30 TRBD1 TGTGCCTGGAGTGTACAGGGGAAGGTGGCTCAGTACTTC CAWSVQGKVAQYF
TRBJ1-1 once TRBV28 TRBD1 TGTGCCAGCAGTAAGACAGGGAAATATTCTGAAGCTTTCTTT CASSKTGKYSEAFF
TRBJ2-2 few TRBV5-1 NA TGCGCCAGCAGCTTTGGACAGACCGGGGAGCTGTTTTTT CASSFGQTGELFF
TRBJ2-7 NA TRBV6-1 NA TGTGCCAGTCGGACAGAAGCCTCCTACGAGCAGTACTTC CASRTEASYEQYF
TRBJ2-4 NA TRBV5-1 NA TGCGCCAGCAGCTTGGACCCCCCGGTGGACATTCAGTACTTC CASSLDPPVDIQYF
TRBJ2-3 NA TRBV4-1 TRBD2 TGCGCCAGCAGCCAAGATGGGGCCGGGGGGTCCTATACGCAGTATTTT CASSQDGAGGSYTQYF
TRBJ1-2 NA TRBV5-6 NA TGTGCCAGCAGCTTGGTTCGGACAGACTATGGCTACACCTTC CASSLVRTDYGYTF
TRBJ2-7 NA TRBV7-2 TRBD2 TGTGCCAGCAGCCAGACATGGGGGGGGGTCTACGAGCAGTACTTC CASSQTWGGVYEQYF
TRBJ1-1 NA TRBV18 NA TGTGCCAGCTCACCAAAGGAGGGAGGAGGAACTGAAGCTTTCTTT CASSPKEGGGTEAFF
TRBJ2-7 NA TRBV27 NA TGTGCCAGCAGTTCCCGCGGCGGAAAACCCTACGAGCAGTACTTC CASSSRGGKPYEQYF
TRBJ2-1 NA TRBV18 TRBD2 TGTGCCAGCTCACCGAATTTACTAGCGGGAGTAAATGAGCAGTTCTTC CASSPNLLAGVNEQFF
TRBJ2-7 NA TRBV7-2 TRBD1 TGTGCCAGCAGCTCAGGGACAGGGGTTTCCTACGAGCAGTACTTC CASSSGTGVSYEQYF
TRBJ2-1 NA TRBV5-4 NA TGTGCCAGCAGCTTTCGTGGGAGCTCCTACAATGAGCAGTTCTTC CASSFRGSSYNEQFF
TRBJ2-2 NA TRBV7-8 NA TGTGCCAGCAGCCCGTCGGGAGTAGCAAACACCGGGGAGCTGTTTTTT CASSPSGVANTGELFF
TRBJ1-1 NA TRBV7-9 TRBD1 TGTGCCAGCAGCTTAGACCCGGGACAGGGGAACACTGAAGCTTTCTTT CASSLDPGQGNTEAFF
TRBJ1-5 NA TRBV5-6 TRBD1 TGTGCCAGCAGCTGGGGACAGGGCTCGGGTCAGCCCCAGCATTTT CASSWGQGSGQPQHF
TRBJ2-3 NA TRBV6-5 NA TGTGCCAGCAAACGCGGCACAGATACGCAGTATTTT CASKRGTDTQYF
TRBJ2-5 NA TRBV7-2 NA TGTGCCAGCAGCTTCGACGGACTTCAAGAGACCCAGTACTTC CASSFDGLQETQYF
TRBJ2-5 NA TRBV5-1 TRBD1 TGCGCCAGCAAACCCGGACAGGGGCAGACCCAGTACTTC CASKPGQGQTQYF
TRBJ2-2 few TRBV6-1 TRBD1 TGTGCCAGCAGTGGGACAGGGAGGAGGAACACCGGGGAGCTGTTTTTT CASSGTGRRNTGELFF
TRBJ1-4 NA TRBV15 TRBD1 TGTGCCACCAGCAGGGACAGGGGAAGCCAGGAAAAACTGTTTTTT CATSRDRGSQEKLFF
TRBJ2-4 NA TRBV30 NA TGTGCCTGGAGTACAGGGTTCGGAAACATTCAGTACTTC CAWSTGFGNIQYF
TRBJ1-1 NA TRBV30 NA TGTGCCTGGGGTGTACCCCCCAGGAGGGGAGCTTTCTTT CAWGVPPRRGAFF
TRBJ2-3 NA TRBV5-5 TRBD2 TGTGCCAGCGGGGAACTAGCGGGGGACTCAGATACGCAGTATTTT CASGELAGDSDTQYF
TRBJ2-7 NA TRBV2 TRBD2 TGTGCCAGCTCCCTTCTAGCGGGAGAGGACGAGCAGTACTTC CASSLLAGEDEQYF
TRBJ1-4 few TRBV15 TRBD1 TGTGCCACCAGCGGAGAGACAGGGAAAGGCGAAAAACTGTTTTTT CATSGETGKGEKLFF
TRBJ2-7 NA TRBV6-4 TRBD2 TGTGCCAGCAGCGAAATCCCTAGCGGGACCTACGAGCAGTACTTC CASSEIPSGTYEQYF
TRBJ2-2 NA TRBV4-1 TRBD1 TGCGCCAGCAGCCAAGACGGGACAGTGTACACCGGGGAGCTGTTTTTT CASSQDGTVYTGELFF
TRBJ2-7 few TRBV9 NA TGTGCCAGCAGCGTAGGAGTTAGCGTCGACTACGAGCAGTACTTC CASSVGVSVDYEQYF
TRBJ2-5 few TRBV6-6 NA TGTGCCAGCAAGGTCCGGGACACCCAAGAGACCCAGTACTTC CASKVRDTQETQYF